What follows are 11 T cell receptor beta chains derived from one specimen sequenced in a study of T cell responses to AZD1222 COVID-19 vaccine. The repertoire was sequenced with immunoSEQ multiplex PCR; TCRdb's copy has only in-frame clones and lacks some. Of 130,000 to 150,000 clones listed, roughly 84% were seen once; the top ten hold approximately 4.7%. Sequenced here: peripheral blood, sampled 28 days after the second AZD1222 dose. The origin of the receptors is an adult who received the AZD1222 COVID-19 vaccine.

This chain uses TRBV3-1 (or the pseudogene TRBV3-2) with TRBJ2-5; no reliable D call. Germline lookup yields CDR1 LGHDT and CDR2 YNNKEL (reference sequence). There are 12 residues in the CDR3. V lost 2 bases and J lost 1, with 2 bases in between. In DNA, the CDR3 is TGTGCCAGCAGCCAAACCCAAGAGACCCAGTACTTC. Its translation: CASSQTQETQYF.

The chain employs TRBV5-1 and TRBJ1-5; no reliable D call. Trimming removed 0 bases from V and 9 bases from J, with 13 bases in between. The CDR3 extends over 14 amino acids. Germline V CDR1 and CDR2: SGHRS, YFSETQ. In DNA, the CDR3 is TGCGCCAGCAGCTTGGTCAGTGGGAATTGGCCCCAGCATTTT. The encoded protein is CASSLVSGNWPQHF.

The count of this clone is one. The chain combines TRBV7-9 with TRBJ2-3; 7 positions match TRBD1. The CDR3 consists of 15 residues. The germline CDR1 and CDR2 sequences are SEHNR and FQNEAQ (reference sequence). With V trimmed by 4 bases and J by 0 bases, 4 bases remained unmatched. As DNA, the CDR3 is TGTGCCAGCAGCTCGACAGGGCTTAGCACAGATACGCAGTATTTT. Amino acids: CASSSTGLSTDTQYF.

This chain's CDR3 is CASRRDSYEQYF. The CDR3 nucleotides read TGTGCCAGCAGGCGGGACAGTTACGAGCAGTACTTC. The chain links TRBV2 to TRBJ2-7, with D tentatively TRBD1 (7 bases). V dropped 6 bases and J dropped 4 bases, with 10 bases sitting between them. Germline lookup yields CDR1 SNHLY and CDR2 FYNNEI. The CDR3 loop spans 12 amino acids.

The V gene is TRBV6-5, the J gene TRBJ2-1; possibly TRBD1 for D (5 bases). Per germline, CDR1 MNHEY and CDR2 SVGAGI. This CDR3 region has 11 residues. V was cut by 6 bases and J by 6 bases, with 6 bases left in between. The CDR3 nucleotides are TGTGCCAGCAGACAGGTCAATGAGCAGTTCTTC. This gives the protein CASRQVNEQFF.

This sequence joins TRBV28 and TRBJ1-1; D is ambiguous. CDR1 and CDR2 (germline): MDHEN, SYDVKM. This CDR3 has 13 amino acids. The germline V and J ends were trimmed by 6 bases and 6 bases, with 14 bases remaining between them. The CDR3 is CASRGSGGAEAFF. Here the CDR3 DNA reads TGTGCCAGCAGGGGGTCCGGTGGGGCTGAAGCTTTCTTT.

The chain has TRBV19 and TRBJ1-2, with TRBD1 as a possible D gene (5 bases). V was clipped by 4 bases and J by 5 bases, with 20 bases between them. CDR3 size: 16 residues. The V gene's germline CDR1 is LNHDA and CDR2 SQIVND (reference sequence). The CDR3 sequence is CASSTLPTGPAYGYTF. DNA of the CDR3: TGTGCCAGTAGTACTCTACCCACAGGTCCCGCATATGGCTACACCTTC.

The CDR3 nucleotides read TGTGCCAGTAGTATAGCAGGGGCCCCCTACTACGAGCAGTACTTC. Protein product: CASSIAGAPYYEQYF. The chain uses TRBV19 and TRBJ2-7; a possible D gene is TRBD1 (6 bases). CDR3 length: 15 residues. Germline CDR1 reads LNHDA; CDR2 reads SQIVND (reference sequence). Between the trimmed V and J ends, which lost 1 base and 3 bases, there was a span of 13 bases.

The chain has TRBV10-3 and TRBJ1-1; a possible D gene is TRBD1 (5 bases). CDR1 and CDR2 from the germline V gene are ENHRY and SYGVKD. The V end lost 3 bases, the J end lost 12 bases, and 14 bases lay between the germline ends. The CDR3 runs to 12 residues. CDR3 sequence (DNA): TGTGCCATCAGTGATCGGGGGGAGCGGACTTTCTTT. Translating gives CAISDRGERTFF.

The chain couples TRBV5-1 to TRBJ2-7; D not resolved. This CDR3 is built from 13 residues. Germline V lookup: CDR1 SGHRS, CDR2 YFSETQ. Trimming cost V 4 bases and J 0 bases, with 8 bases left between them. The CDR3 region has the DNA TGCGCCAGCAGCCCGACCGGCTCCTACGAGCAGTACTTC. Translating gives CASSPTGSYEQYF. The full variable domain, with the rest looked up from reference TRBV5-1 and TRBJ2-7, is KAGVTQTPRYLIKTRGQQVTLSCSPISGHRSVSWYQQTPGQGLQFLFEYFSETQRNKGNFPGRFSGRQFSNSRSEMNVSTLELGDSALYLCASSPTGSYEQYFGPGTRLTVT.

The J gene is TRBJ2-1, the V gene TRBV6-5, with a weak D call TRBD2 (5 bases). Germline loops: CDR1 MNHEY, CDR2 SVGAGI. The CDR3 runs 15 residues. Trimming removed 10 bases from V and 0 bases from J, with 16 bases in between. The CDR3 DNA reads as TGTGCCATACGGGGTCCTAGGAGCTCCTACAATGAGCAGTTCTTC. Its translation is CAIRGPRSSYNEQFF.